Listed here are 3 T cell receptor beta chains from one sample, sequenced in a study of vaccination and CD4 T cells after COVID-19 (dated by TCRdb to between 2021 and 2024). Interpreted using the paper, the treatment or condition label stands for: roughly ten-day PBMC culture with coronavirus spike peptide pools or control peptides (ViraFEST assay). Their specific antigens are unknown. Receptors were amplified or captured by PCR. The sequencing machine was an Illumina iSeq 100. TCR sequencing of DNA from cultured CD4+ T cells used the Oncomine TCR Beta short-read assay at the Johns Hopkins FTIC core. In TCRdb, the public reads were trimmed at Q25 with fastp and aligned with MiXCR, with productive beta chains retained. Each CDR3 protein appears once, grouped with its most common genes and DNA. This sample is represented by approximately 14,000 distinct CDR3 sequences; around 70% of them were singletons. The ten largest make up 15% to 20% of the sample.

Sequenced material: CD4+ T cells from blood, cultured in vitro. All receptors derive from a human donor who had recovered from COVID-19.

The gene calls are TRBV7-2 and TRBJ1-2; possible D gene TRBD1, 6 bases. V lost 6 bases to trimming and J lost 5 bases, with 19 bases between them. Germline lookup yields CDR1 SGHTA and CDR2 FQGNSA. This CDR3 region has 15 residues. CDR3 bases: TGTGCCAGCAGTCCTCGAACAGGGCCGAATTATGGCTACACCTTC. Amino acids: CASSPRTGPNYGYTF.

The table lists this clonotype with a few counts. The CDR3 DNA reads TGCAGTGCTAGAGATGGGAGGGAGACCCAGTACTTC. As protein: CSARDGRETQYF. The chain employs TRBV20-1 and TRBJ2-5; tentatively, D is TRBD2 (6 bases). Deletions cut 0 bases from V and 5 bases from J, with 7 bases between. The CDR3 has 12 residues. The germline V gene encodes CDR1 DFQATT and CDR2 SNEGSKA (reference sequence).

The chain couples TRBV20-1 to TRBJ2-2, with D perhaps TRBD1 or TRBD2 (6 bases each). Germline V gives CDR1 DFQATT, CDR2 SNEGSKA (reference sequence). This CDR3 region has 15 residues. V lost 5 bases and J 1 base, leaving 14 bases between the germline ends. CDR3 in DNA: TGCAGTGCTCAGGGGCTAGCGTTGAACACCGGGGAGCTGTTTTTT. This translates into CSAQGLALNTGELFF.